This T cell receptor (beta chain) comes out of a study of glioma-infiltrating T cells after dendritic cell vaccination. Time point noted: after dendritic cell vaccination, including at tumor progression/relapse. This clone was detected only once. The junction had 0 bases not matched to a gene; V was cut back by 8 bases and J by 5 bases. Germline V gene lookup returns CDR1 MNHEY and CDR2 SMNVEV (reference sequence). The CDR3 totals 12 residues. This table comes from immunoSEQ multiplex PCR, and its TCRdb copy is limited to in-frame clones, with some not included. The sample contains 85,000 to 100,000 clones, 80% of which appear only once.

The chain employs TRBV27 and TRBJ2-3; 11 bases agree with TRBD2. This TCR derives from a human donor with glioblastoma. This specimen consisted of blood, obtained after dendritic cell vaccination. DNA for the CDR3: TGTGCCAGCGGGACTAGCGGAGATACGCAGTATTTT. Translation: CASGTSGDTQYF.